What follows are 27 T cell receptor beta chains derived from one specimen sequenced in a study of blood T cells in healthy people across ages (dated by TCRdb to the mid-2010s). Libraries came from 5' RACE. Sequenced on an Illumina HiSeq 2500. A second PCR of about 7 to 12 cycles was performed with a sample-barcoded 5' primer and a J-beta primer mix. TCRdb applied fastp at Q25 and MiXCR to the public reads, then kept only in-frame beta chains. Every CDR3 protein is listed once, alongside the most common genes and DNA of its rows. The sample table records hundreds of thousands of distinct CDR3 sequences; nearly 60% of these occur just once. The ten most abundant clones make up around 22% of the sample. Sequenced sample: blood. The receptors were gathered from a young man in good health.

This clonotype was observed a few times. The rearrangement uses TRBV29-1 and TRBJ2-5; tentatively, D is TRBD2 (6 bases). Trimming shortened V by 4 bases and J by 1 base, and 13 bases separated the two germline ends. CDR3 length: 14 amino acids. Germline loops: CDR1 SQVTM, CDR2 ANQGSEA. The CDR3: CSVALGGRQETQYF. CDR3 nucleotides: TGCAGCGTTGCGTTGGGGGGACGCCAAGAGACCCAGTACTTC.

This chain connects TRBV19 to TRBJ2-1; TRBD2 matches at 10 bases. Looked up from germline, CDR1 is LNHDA and CDR2 is SQIVND (reference sequence). The CDR3 sequence is 16 residues long. The trim removed 4 bases at V and 8 bases at J, leaving 11 bases unmatched. The CDR3 spells CASSRGASGSKYEQFF. The CDR3 region has the DNA TGTGCCAGTAGTAGGGGGGCTAGCGGGAGTAAGTATGAGCAGTTCTTC.

The gene calls are TRBV7-2 and TRBJ2-4; 7 nucleotides agree with TRBD2. Germline V lookup: CDR1 SGHTA, CDR2 FQGNSA. Unmatched junction bases numbered 13, after V lost 5 bases and J lost 6 bases. The CDR3 contains 16 residues. This CDR3 is CASSLRSGGIRNIQYF. The CDR3, as DNA: TGTGCCAGCAGCCTTCGGTCCGGGGGGATAAGAAACATTCAGTACTTC.

The genes are TRBV20-1 and TRBJ1-1, with a weak D call TRBD1 (5 bases). Germline values: CDR1 DFQATT, CDR2 SNEGSKA (reference sequence). This CDR3 has 15 amino acids. The V end lost 0 bases, the J end lost 6 bases, and 17 bases lay between the germline ends. The CDR3 loop is CSARDLGTSNAEAFF. DNA for the CDR3: TGCAGTGCTAGAGATCTCGGGACGTCTAACGCTGAAGCTTTCTTT.

Here the CDR3 reads CSVRDRANFEQYF. In DNA, the CDR3 is TGCAGCGTGCGGGACAGGGCTAACTTTGAGCAGTACTTC. This sequence joins TRBV29-1 and TRBJ2-5; TRBD1 aligns across 9 bases. V gave up 6 bases and J gave up 11 bases; unmatched junction bases: 13. The CDR3 loop spans 13 amino acids. CDR1 is SQVTM, CDR2 ANQGSEA, per germline.

At least ten counts were recorded for this clonotype. The chain uses TRBV29-1 and TRBJ2-5; 10 bases match TRBD2. There are 14 residues in the CDR3. Germline CDR1 and CDR2: SQVTM and ANQGSEA. The V and J ends lost 6 bases and 2 bases, in that order; junction bases with no gene match: 6. The CDR3, as DNA: TGCAGCGTCTCCGGGACTAGCGTACAAGAGACCCAGTACTTC. It is translated as CSVSGTSVQETQYF. Combining the CDR3 with reference TRBV29-1 and TRBJ2-5 gives the whole variable domain SAVISQKPSRDICQRGTSLTIQCQVDSQVTMMFWYRQQPGQSLTLIATANQGSEATYESGFVIDKFPISRPNLTFSTLTVSNMSPEDSSIYLCSVSGTSVQETQYFGPGTRLLVL.

This clonotype was detected a few times. This sequence joins TRBV29-1 and TRBJ2-2, with a possible D match to TRBD2 (5 bases). V was shortened by 2 bases and J by 7 bases, with 5 bases between the two germline ends. This CDR3 region has 11 residues. Germline CDR1 SQVTM, CDR2 ANQGSEA. CDR3 protein: CSVERGGELFF. The CDR3 coding sequence is TGCAGCGTTGAACGGGGCGGGGAGCTGTTTTTT.

The V and J genes are TRBV2 and TRBJ2-4; a possible D gene is TRBD1 (5 bases). The CDR3 contains 11 residues. V was clipped by 6 bases and J by 13 bases, with 13 bases between them. CDR1 and CDR2 (germline): SNHLY, FYNNEI. Here the CDR3 reads CASRETAEQYF. CDR3 DNA sequence: TGTGCCAGCAGGGAGACAGCTGAGCAGTACTTC.

The genes are TRBV7-2 and TRBJ2-1; no firm D call. CDR1 and CDR2 from the germline V gene are SGHTA and FQGNSA. This CDR3 has 15 amino acids. The V gene lost 2 bases and the J gene lost 6 bases, with 14 bases spanning the gap. The CDR3, as DNA: TGTGCCAGCAGCTTAACTCACCATGGTCGCAATGAGCAGTTCTTC. This translates into CASSLTHHGRNEQFF.

This clonotype showed up many times. The chain carries TRBV12-3 or TRBV12-4 and TRBJ2-5; D gene ambiguous. V was pared by 0 bases and J by 1 base, with 6 bases between. The CDR3 has 14 amino acids. The CDR3 nucleotides are TGTGCCAGCAGTTTAGCGGCCCTCCAAGAGACCCAGTACTTC. Translating it yields CASSLAALQETQYF.

The chain joins TRBV20-1 to TRBJ2-3; D gene unclear. The CDR3 totals 13 residues. CDR1 and CDR2 from the germline V gene are DFQATT and SNEGSKA (reference sequence). The ends were cut back, 4 bases at V and 0 bases at J, with 8 bases in the middle. The CDR3 bases are TGCAGTGCTATAAGGGTTAGCACAGATACGCAGTATTTT. Translation gives CSAIRVSTDTQYF.

The gene calls are TRBV20-1 and TRBJ1-6; D gene uncertain. The CDR3 runs 16 residues. CDR1 and CDR2 from the germline V gene are DFQATT and SNEGSKA (reference sequence). Trimming left V 0 bases short and J 0 bases short, with 9 bases between. CDR3 amino acids: CSARDTVDSYNSPLHF. CDR3 bases: TGCAGTGCTAGAGATACCGTGGACTCCTATAATTCACCCCTCCACTTT.

To note about this clonotype: The junction departs from the called germline gene at one end, perhaps through a read error. The V call is TRBV6-1, the J call TRBJ1-2; D remains ambiguous. Germline values: CDR1 MNHNS, CDR2 SASEGT. This CDR3 is 13 amino acids long. The DNA of the CDR3 is TGTGCCAGCACGGCAGTATCTAACCATGGCTACACCTTC. Translated: CASTAVSNHGYTF.

The DNA of the CDR3 is TGTGCCAGCAGCCGCCGGGACGGAATGAACACTGAAGCTTTCTTT. It translates to CASSRRDGMNTEAFF. V is TRBV3-1 and J is TRBJ1-1; perhaps TRBD1 as D (5 bases). Trimming took off 4 bases at V and 0 bases at J, with 12 bases between the two ends. This CDR3 comprises 15 residues. Germline V gene sequence: CDR1 LGHDT, CDR2 YNNKEL (reference sequence). Combining the CDR3 with reference TRBV3-1 and TRBJ1-1 gives the whole variable domain DTAVSQTPKYLVTQMGNDKSIKCEQNLGHDTMYWYKQDSKKFLKIMFSYNNKELIINETVPNRFSPKSPDKAHLNLHINSLELGDSAVYFCASSRRDGMNTEAFFGQGTRLTVV.

This clonotype has only a few counts. This chain connects TRBV5-1 to TRBJ2-7; D could derive from TRBD1 or TRBD2 (5 bases each). V was cut by 4 bases and J by 3 bases, with 17 bases left in between. The V gene's germline CDR1 is SGHRS and CDR2 YFSETQ. This CDR3 spans 15 amino acids. The CDR3 nucleotides read TGCGCCAGCAGCCAGGGACCAGAGCCCCTCTACGAGCAGTACTTC. It is translated as CASSQGPEPLYEQYF.

The table lists this clonotype with a few counts. The chain joins TRBV6-6 to TRBJ1-5; D uncertain. Per the germline V gene, CDR1 is MNHNY and CDR2 is SVGAGI (reference sequence). This CDR3 contains 13 residues. V lost 8 bases to trimming and J lost 3 bases, with 11 bases between them. CDR3 loop: CASRWQYNQPQHF. CDR3 sequence (DNA): TGTGCCAGCCGATGGCAGTACAATCAGCCCCAGCATTTT.

The chain combines TRBV6-5 with TRBJ2-2; D is possibly TRBD1 or TRBD2 (5 bases each). The CDR3 loop spans 16 amino acids. Germline V gives CDR1 MNHEY, CDR2 SVGAGI. With 2 bases removed from V and 0 bases from J, the gap between germline ends came to 10 bases. CDR3: CASSYDGGTNTGELFF. In DNA, the CDR3 is TGTGCCAGCAGTTACGATGGGGGAACGAACACCGGGGAGCTGTTTTTT.

The chain combines TRBV2 with TRBJ2-1, with unresolved D. This CDR3 has 14 amino acids. Trimming removed 3 bases at V and 4 bases at J, with 10 bases between. Germline V gene data show CDR1 as SNHLY and CDR2 as FYNNEI. CDR3 region: CASSEGRTYNEQFF. The CDR3 nucleotides read TGTGCCAGCAGTGAGGGCAGAACATACAATGAGCAGTTCTTC.

This chain uses TRBV15 with TRBJ2-3; 7 bases agree with TRBD2. CDR1 is LNHNV and CDR2 is YYDKDF in the germline V gene (reference sequence). The length of the CDR3 is 14 residues. V gave up 1 base and J gave up 4 bases; unmatched junction bases: 2. The CDR3 here is CATSRAGGPDTQYF. CDR3 coding DNA: TGTGCCACCAGCAGAGCGGGAGGACCAGATACGCAGTATTTT.

The chain joins TRBV7-2 to TRBJ1-6; D gene ambiguous. V shed 5 bases and J shed 8 bases, with 22 bases lying between them. This CDR3 comprises 17 residues. Germline CDR1 and CDR2: SGHTA and FQGNSA. In DNA, the CDR3 is TGTGCCAGCAGCGCCTTCGGAGGGCAGTCGCGGGATTCACCCCTCCACTTT. It is translated as CASSAFGGQSRDSPLHF.

The CDR3 here is CAIRKTRHPYEQYF. In DNA form, the CDR3 reads TGTGCCATCAGAAAGACTAGACACCCCTACGAGCAGTACTTC. This rearrangement joins TRBV10-3 to TRBJ2-7; perhaps TRBD2 as D (6 bases). Germline loops: CDR1 ENHRY, CDR2 SYGVKD. The CDR3 contains 14 residues. Between the trimmed V and J ends, which lost 6 bases and 2 bases, there was a span of 14 bases.

This clonotype occurred a few times. V and J are TRBV11-2 and TRBJ2-7, with 12 positions matching TRBD2. CDR1 SGHAT and CDR2 FQNNGV come from the germline V gene. The CDR3 is 20 amino acids. V dropped 5 bases and J dropped 3; count of bases not matched to a gene: 20. The CDR3 coding sequence is TGTGCCAGCAGCCCCTCGCTAGCGGGAGGGAACATACCACACTTCTACGAGCAGTACTTC. It codes for CASSPSLAGGNIPHFYEQYF.

This chain uses TRBV24-1 with TRBJ2-1, with 14 bases lining up with TRBD2. Germline V CDR1 and CDR2: KGHDR, SFDVKD. The CDR3 spans 16 residues. Trimming cost V 7 bases and J 9 bases; bases outside gene matches: 10. The CDR3 region has the DNA TGTGCCACCAGCGGGACCGGGACTAGCGGGAGAAGTGAGCAGTTCTTC. Translating gives CATSGTGTSGRSEQFF.

The chain links TRBV4-2 to TRBJ1-1; D ambiguous. CDR1 is LGHNA and CDR2 is YNFKEQ in the germline V gene. The CDR3 runs 14 residues. Trimming pared 1 base from V and 1 base from J, leaving 7 bases between. The CDR3: CASSQGHQNTEAFF. DNA for the CDR3: TGTGCCAGCAGCCAAGGACACCAGAACACTGAAGCTTTCTTT.

The chain carries TRBV7-9 and TRBJ2-1, with D possibly being TRBD1 (6 bases). The J call is doubtful: the DNA matches TRBJ2-7 better. This CDR3 has 13 residues. Germline CDR1 is SEHNR and CDR2 is FQNEAQ (reference sequence). CDR3 sequence (DNA): TGTGCCAGCAGCCACCCGACAGGCTACGAGCAGTACTTC. This translates into CASSHPTGYEQYF.

CDR3 nucleotide sequence: TGCAGCGTTGAAGTTCCGGGGTCTGGAGAATACAATGAGCAGTTCTTC. Translated, it gives CSVEVPGSGEYNEQFF. The chain carries TRBV29-1 and TRBJ2-1, with TRBD2 as a possible D gene (5 bases). The CDR3 covers 16 residues. Trimming left V 1 base short and J 4 bases short, with 17 bases between. Germline assignment: CDR1 SQVTM and CDR2 ANQGSEA.

The genes are TRBV12-3 or TRBV12-4 and TRBJ2-1; D is undetermined. Trimming pared 7 bases from V and 0 bases from J, leaving 7 bases between. This CDR3 is built from 13 residues. DNA for the CDR3: TGTGCCAGCAATTATAACTCCTACAATGAGCAGTTCTTC. Its protein product is CASNYNSYNEQFF.